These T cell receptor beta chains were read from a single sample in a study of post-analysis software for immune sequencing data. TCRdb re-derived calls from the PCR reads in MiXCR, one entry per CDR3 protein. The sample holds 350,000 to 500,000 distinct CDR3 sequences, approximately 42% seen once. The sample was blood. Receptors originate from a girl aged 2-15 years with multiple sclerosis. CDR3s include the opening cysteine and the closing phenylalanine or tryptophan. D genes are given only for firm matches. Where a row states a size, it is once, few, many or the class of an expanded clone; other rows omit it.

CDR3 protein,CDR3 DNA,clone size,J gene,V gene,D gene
CSTATSGHYNEQFF,TGCAGTACCGCGACTAGCGGGCACTACAACGAGCAGTTCTTC,.,TRBJ2-1,TRBV20-1,TRBD2
CASNIQGRAYEQYF,TGTGCCAGCAACATACAGGGAAGAGCCTACGAGCAGTACTTC,many,TRBJ2-7,TRBV6-5,.
CASSWTDYNEQFF,TGTGCCAGCAGTTGGACAGACTACAATGAGCAGTTCTTC,few,TRBJ2-1,TRBV6-1,.
CAISETTGYNEQFF,TGTGCCATCAGTGAGACGACAGGGTACAATGAGCAGTTCTTC,few,TRBJ2-1,TRBV10-3,TRBD1
CSVAVAGALEQYF,TGCAGCGTCGCCGTAGCGGGAGCCCTCGAGCAGTACTTC,.,TRBJ2-7,TRBV29-1,TRBD2
CASSSRLGGETQYF,TGTGCCAGCAGCTCGCGACTAGGCGGAGAGACCCAGTACTTC,.,TRBJ2-5,TRBV7-6,.
CASSVEAASHYGYTF,TGTGCCAGCAGCGTAGAGGCAGCTTCTCACTATGGCTACACCTTC,.,TRBJ1-2,TRBV9,.
CASSVPGGLVAEAFF,TGTGCCAGCAGCGTCCCAGGGGGCCTAGTTGCTGAAGCTTTCTTT,.,TRBJ1-1,TRBV7-8,TRBD1
CASSTGVEQYF,TGTGCCAGCAGTACAGGTGTAGAGCAGTACTTC,few,TRBJ2-7,TRBV6-2/TRBV6-3,.
CASRRQRASSGGAKETQYF,TGTGCCAGCCGTCGACAAAGGGCGTCTAGCGGGGGGGCCAAAGAGACCCAGTACTTC,.,TRBJ2-5,TRBV6-1,TRBD2
CASSPRAGILYEQYF,TGTGCCAGCAGCCCTAGGGCCGGGATTTTGTACGAGCAGTACTTC,few,TRBJ2-7,TRBV7-2,.
CASSPLSLAGVIQETQYF,TGTGCCAGCTCACCATTGAGCCTAGCGGGAGTGATCCAAGAGACCCAGTACTTC,.,TRBJ2-5,TRBV18,TRBD2
CASSSGTRTPDTQYF,TGTGCCAGCAGTTCAGGGACAAGAACTCCAGATACGCAGTATTTT,few,TRBJ2-3,TRBV28,.
CASSETDLMNEQFF,TGCGCCAGCAGTGAGACGGACTTGATGAATGAGCAGTTCTTC,.,TRBJ2-1,TRBV10-2,.
CASSLLSVSDTQYF,TGTGCCAGCAGCTTATTGAGCGTGTCAGATACGCAGTATTTT,.,TRBJ2-3,TRBV7-3,.
CSAPVQGGNQPQHF,TGCAGTGCCCCGGTCCAGGGGGGTAATCAGCCCCAGCATTTT,.,TRBJ1-5,TRBV20-1,TRBD1
CASRGDTGSSYGYTF,TGCGCCAGCAGAGGCGACACCGGGTCTTCCTATGGCTACACCTTC,few,TRBJ1-2,TRBV10-2,.
CAISESVGSTEAFF,TGTGCCATCAGTGAGTCGGTCGGGTCAACTGAAGCTTTCTTT,few,TRBJ1-1,TRBV10-3,.
CASSPQRRTRPREQFF,TGTGCCAGCAGCCCCCAAAGGCGGACCCGTCCTAGGGAGCAGTTCTTC,few,TRBJ2-1,TRBV7-8,.
CSVRGSDSNQPQHF,TGCAGCGTAAGGGGATCTGATAGCAATCAGCCCCAGCATTTT,.,TRBJ1-5,TRBV29-1,.
CSARDLHGNSYNEQFF,TGCAGTGCTAGAGATCTCCACGGGAACTCCTACAATGAGCAGTTCTTC,.,TRBJ2-1,TRBV20-1,.
CSVEEGNEQFF,TGCAGCGTTGAGGAGGGGAATGAGCAGTTCTTC,.,TRBJ2-1,TRBV29-1,.
CSAALSGQGNPYEQYF,TGCAGTGCGGCGCTTTCGGGACAGGGGAATCCCTACGAGCAGTACTTC,.,TRBJ2-7,TRBV20-1,TRBD1
CASSYSASRNEQFF,TGTGCCAGCAGTTACTCGGCTAGCCGCAATGAGCAGTTCTTC,few,TRBJ2-1,TRBV6-5,.
CASSHAVGSGTTDTQYF,TGTGCCAGCAGTCACGCCGTGGGTAGCGGGACCACAGATACGCAGTATTTT,few,TRBJ2-3,TRBV6-6,TRBD2
CASSYSVGVSYNEQFF,TGTGCCAGCAGTTACTCGGTAGGGGTCTCCTACAATGAGCAGTTCTTC,.,TRBJ2-1,TRBV6-5,.
CAWMHAGDLTGELFF,TGTGCCTGGATGCACGCGGGGGACCTAACCGGGGAGCTGTTTTTT,few,TRBJ2-2,TRBV30,TRBD2
CASSQSGQGINEQFF,TGTGCCAGCAGCCAATCGGGACAGGGTATCAATGAGCAGTTCTTC,.,TRBJ2-1,TRBV7-2,TRBD1
CSATTSGGTTDTQYF,TGCAGTGCCACAACTAGCGGGGGGACCACAGATACGCAGTATTTT,few,TRBJ2-3,TRBV20-1,TRBD2
CSARTTGSSYNSPLHF,TGCAGTGCTAGAACGACAGGGAGCTCCTATAATTCACCCCTCCACTTT,.,TRBJ1-6,TRBV20-1,TRBD1
CSASRASTLYGYTF,TGCAGTGCTAGCCGGGCCTCCACCCTCTATGGCTACACCTTC,few,TRBJ1-2,TRBV20-1,.
CAWSVGQTSEAFF,TGTGCCTGGAGTGTCGGACAGACGTCTGAAGCTTTCTTT,.,TRBJ1-1,TRBV30,.
CASSYSHSSYEQYF,TGTGCCAGCAGTTACTCGCACAGCTCCTACGAGCAGTACTTC,.,TRBJ2-7,TRBV6-6,.
CSVTGGSGANVLTF,TGCAGTGTCACAGGGGGCTCTGGGGCCAACGTCCTGACTTTC,.,TRBJ2-6,TRBV20-1,TRBD1
CASSLEQGANYGYTF,TGTGCCAGCAGTTTAGAACAGGGGGCTAACTATGGCTACACCTTC,once,TRBJ1-2,TRBV12-3/TRBV12-4,TRBD1
CATSKLSNQPQHF,TGTGCCACCAGTAAATTAAGCAATCAGCCCCAGCATTTT,.,TRBJ1-5,TRBV15,.
CASSHRALDGDGYTF,TGCGCCAGCAGCCATAGAGCCCTCGACGGGGATGGCTACACCTTC,few,TRBJ1-2,TRBV4-1,.
CSASGAEDTQYF,TGCAGTGCTAGCGGGGCGGAAGATACGCAGTATTTT,few,TRBJ2-3,TRBV20-1,.
CASSPNLDRGNTGELFF,TGTGCCAGCAGCCCAAACCTGGACAGGGGTAACACCGGGGAGCTGTTTTTT,.,TRBJ2-2,TRBV7-9,TRBD1
CSARDGLSNEQFF,TGCAGTGCTCGCGATGGGCTTAGCAATGAGCAGTTCTTC,few,TRBJ2-1,TRBV20-1,.
CASAGTGNGYTF,TGTGCCAGCGCCGGGACAGGGAATGGCTACACCTTC,once,TRBJ1-2,TRBV3-1,TRBD1
CAVPAWEDGANVLTF,TGTGCCGTCCCGGCGTGGGAAGATGGGGCCAACGTCCTGACTTTC,few,TRBJ2-6,TRBV28,.
CASSPRGRVSYGYTF,TGTGCCAGCAGTCCGCGTGGCAGGGTATCCTATGGCTACACCTTC,.,TRBJ1-2,TRBV12-3/TRBV12-4,.
CASSHHLASGSYEQYF,TGTGCCAGCAGTCACCACCTTGCTAGCGGGAGCTACGAGCAGTACTTC,.,TRBJ2-7,TRBV9,TRBD2
CASISRSSGANVLTF,TGTGCCAGCATCAGTAGGTCCTCCGGGGCCAACGTCCTGACTTTC,few,TRBJ2-6,TRBV6-5,.
CASSYSDSKGSTDTQYF,TGTGCCAGCAGTTACTCGGACTCTAAGGGGTCAACAGATACGCAGTATTTT,.,TRBJ2-3,TRBV6-5,.
CSVEIHLPQGGRTEAFF,TGCAGCGTCGAAATCCATCTTCCACAGGGAGGTCGCACTGAAGCTTTCTTT,few,TRBJ1-1,TRBV29-1,.
CSARRTGTSSSPLHF,TGCAGTGCTCGAAGGACAGGAACAAGCTCATCACCCCTCCACTTT,.,TRBJ1-6,TRBV20-1,TRBD1
CASSEGAPWNTEAFF,TGTGCCAGCAGCGAGGGGGCCCCCTGGAACACTGAAGCTTTCTTT,.,TRBJ1-1,TRBV7-3,TRBD1
CASSFMGGTDNEQFF,TGTGCCAGCAGCTTTATGGGGGGGACTGACAATGAGCAGTTCTTC,.,TRBJ2-1,TRBV7-9,TRBD2